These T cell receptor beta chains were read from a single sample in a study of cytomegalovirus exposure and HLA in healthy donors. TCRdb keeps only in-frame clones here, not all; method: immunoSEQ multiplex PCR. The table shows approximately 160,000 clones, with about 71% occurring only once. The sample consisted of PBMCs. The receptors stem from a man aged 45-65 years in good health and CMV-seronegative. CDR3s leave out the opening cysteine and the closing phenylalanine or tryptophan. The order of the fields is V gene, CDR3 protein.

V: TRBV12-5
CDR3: ASGLPGGRGTDTQY

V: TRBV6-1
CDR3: ASRPAGTSYETQY

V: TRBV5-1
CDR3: ASSPSMGQPYEQY

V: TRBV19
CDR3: ASSPSGVNGELF

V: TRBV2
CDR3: ASANLGQGGYEQY

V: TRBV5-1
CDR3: ASSQGQGFDGYT

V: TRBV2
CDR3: ASSPQGANEKLF

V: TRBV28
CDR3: ASSLGDRESPLH

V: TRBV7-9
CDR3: ASDGGAGANVLT

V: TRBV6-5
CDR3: ASSYRDSSYEQY

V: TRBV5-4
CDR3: ASSLDMMDGLGYT

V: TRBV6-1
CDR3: ASSPSSYGYT

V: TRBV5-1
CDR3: ASSPPGTVETQY

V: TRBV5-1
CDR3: ASSLLAGGVNEQF

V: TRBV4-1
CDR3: ASSQAAGGRTDTQY

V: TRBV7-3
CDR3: ASSLGSTGPSYEQY

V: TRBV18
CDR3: ASSPPRGTGLHEQY

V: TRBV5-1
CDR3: ASSQIGDTQY

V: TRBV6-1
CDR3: ASRGNRGDYGYT

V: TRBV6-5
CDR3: ASSTGGADTGELF

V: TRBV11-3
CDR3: ASSLGGTGRNEQF

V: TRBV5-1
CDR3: ASSYLAGGIEGEQF

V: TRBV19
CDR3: ASTDEDTIY

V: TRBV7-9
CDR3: ASSLVSGTNEKLF

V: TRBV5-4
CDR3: ASSDSFQGALGYT

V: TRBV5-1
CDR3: ASSLMGALGYT

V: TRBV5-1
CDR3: ASSLGGDSRYEQY

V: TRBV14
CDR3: ASSRQTQANYGYT

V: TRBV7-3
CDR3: ASSRKADLRTGRESNQPQH

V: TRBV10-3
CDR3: AISRTGDATNEKLF

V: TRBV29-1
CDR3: SVEDVGLKYGYT